This entry features one T cell receptor beta chain sequence. Sample treatment: approximately 18 received Ad26.COV2.S at low or high dose, single or two shots; about 5 received placebo; per-sample allocation not given. All samples were drawn on day 63, counting from the first vaccine or placebo injection. The record originates from a study of Ad26.COV2.S vaccination and SARS-CoV-2 variants. Study context: Administration of Ad26.COV2.S was intramuscular, either once or twice 56 days apart.

CDR3 length equals 20 residues. The V gene's germline CDR1 is MNHNY and CDR2 SVGAGI (reference sequence). V lost 5 bases and J lost 4; bases outside the gene matches: 26. Using immunoSEQ multiplex PCR, the repertoire was profiled, and TCRdb retains in-frame clones only, with some absent. The repertoire includes hundreds of thousands of clones, 75% to 95% of them detected once, and 12% sits in the top ten. This chain joins TRBV6-6 and TRBJ2-7; 7 bases are shared with TRBD2. The sequence derives from a person between 18 and 65 years old who received the Ad26.COV2.S COVID-19 vaccine or a placebo. Material: peripheral blood, obtained in a trial of Ad26.COV2.S vaccine versus placebo. Here the CDR3 reads CASSPLGEGYTESSIYEQYF. DNA for the CDR3: TGTGCCAGCAGTCCCCTTGGGGAGGGCTATACCGAATCCTCCATTTACGAGCAGTACTTC.